Each of the 9 T cell receptor beta chains below was sequenced from the same sample in a study of blood T cell repertoires in COVID-19. Data came from immunoSEQ multiplex PCR; TCRdb stores just in-frame clones and leaves some out. The sample lists around 210,000 clones; 85% to 90% were seen once. Sequencing was done on a sample of peripheral blood. These receptors all come from a woman in her seventies with acute or convalescent COVID-19.

V is TRBV7-9 and J is TRBJ1-1; possible D gene TRBD1, 6 bases. Between the trimmed V and J ends, which lost 5 bases and 5 bases, there was a span of 15 bases. CDR3 size: 14 residues. CDR1 and CDR2 (germline): SEHNR, FQNEAQ (reference sequence). The CDR3 here is CASSGDRRSTEAFF. CDR3 in DNA: TGTGCCAGCAGCGGAGACAGGAGGAGTACTGAAGCTTTCTTT.

Worth noting for this clone: Within the sample, other DNA sequences also encode this same CDR3. The chain is built from TRBV18 and TRBJ1-5; 9 bases agree with TRBD1. CDR3 length: 14 amino acids. V shed 3 bases, J shed 4 bases, and the junction held 1 base outside the gene matches. Germline V gene data show CDR1 as KGHSH and CDR2 as LQKENI. The CDR3 DNA follows: TGTGCCAGCTCACCGGGGACAGGGAATCAGCCCCAGCATTTT. This sequence encodes CASSPGTGNQPQHF.

The table lists this clone with a count of one. This chain links TRBV6-6 with TRBJ2-5; 8 bases agree with TRBD1. This CDR3 comprises 15 residues. Trimming removed 6 bases from V and 1 base from J; junction bases left unmatched: 7. Germline CDR1 reads MNHNY; CDR2 reads SVGAGI (reference sequence). CDR3 nucleotide sequence: TGTGCCAGCAGCACTGAACAGGGGGGCCAAGAGACCCAGTACTTC. Its translation is CASSTEQGGQETQYF.

The V call is TRBV6-6, the J call TRBJ2-7; 8 bases align to TRBD1. V trimming: 6 bases; J trimming: 0 bases; junction bases outside the gene matches: 7. Germline V gene data show CDR1 as MNHNY and CDR2 as SVGAGI (reference sequence). The CDR3 is made up of 15 amino acids. The CDR3 coding sequence is TGTGCCAGCAGCTTAAGGACAGGGAGCTCCTACGAGCAGTACTTC. It specifies CASSLRTGSSYEQYF.

V usage is TRBV19 and J usage is TRBJ2-7, with 7 bases aligning to TRBD1. Germline CDR1 LNHDA, CDR2 SQIVND (reference sequence). The V segment lost 5 bases and the J segment 3 bases; nucleotides outside the gene matches: 7. The CDR3 contains 14 residues. CDR3 nucleotides: TGTGCCAGTAGTCCTAGACAGGGCTTCTACGAGCAGTACTTC. Protein sequence: CASSPRQGFYEQYF.

This chain uses TRBV6-2 or TRBV6-3 with TRBJ1-1; 7 nucleotides align to TRBD1. Germline V gene data show CDR1 as MNHEY and CDR2 as SVGEGT. V was pared by 4 bases and J by 0 bases, with 2 bases of the junction left unmatched. This CDR3 comprises 14 residues. CDR3 bases: TGTGCCAGCAGTTGGGACAGCATGAACACTGAAGCTTTCTTT. Encoded protein: CASSWDSMNTEAFF.

This clone was recorded once. The chain couples TRBV28 to TRBJ1-2, with D perhaps TRBD1 (6 bases). In germline, CDR1 is MDHEN, CDR2 SYDVKM. The ends were cut back, 5 bases at V and 7 bases at J, with 14 bases in the middle. The CDR3 totals 13 residues. CDR3 in DNA: TGTGCCAGCAGTATACAGGGAGCAAGTGGCTACACCTTC. Translation gives CASSIQGASGYTF.

The chain joins TRBV7-2 to TRBJ2-1, with a possible D match to TRBD1 (5 bases). V gave up 5 bases and J gave up 10 bases, with 18 bases separating them. This CDR3 comprises 14 residues. Per the germline V gene, CDR1 is SGHTA and CDR2 is FQGNSA. In DNA form, the CDR3 reads TGTGCCAGCAGCCCCGTCGTGGGAAGGGGAGAGCAGTTCTTC. The encoded protein is CASSPVVGRGEQFF.

The chain has TRBV14 and TRBJ1-1; D remains unclear. V shed 3 bases and J shed 4 bases, with 9 bases lying between them. Germline CDR1 reads SGHDN; CDR2 reads FVKESK. CDR3 length: 13 residues. CDR3 sequence (DNA): TGTGCCAGCAGCCAGAGGTTTGGCACTGAAGCTTTCTTT. It translates to CASSQRFGTEAFF.